These 27 T cell receptor beta chains were all obtained from the same sample, sequenced in a study of shared clonotypes between healthy human individuals (dated by TCRdb to 2019 to 2021). To prepare the library, the immunoSEQ multiplex PCR assay was applied. This is the immuneACCESS table as TCRdb keeps it, with only in-frame sequences that have V and J called. A part of the clones is gone; compared with another copy, unresolved V genes explain less than half, and the rest is unexplained. Within this sample are roughly 1,800,000 clones, with around 96% of them counted one time only. In total, the top ten clones hold roughly 1.2% of the sample. CD8 naive samples consisted of CD45RO-negative cells that were positively selected for CCR7, yielding a CD45RA+CCR7+ population without TemRA cells. The material sequenced was naive CD8+ T cells sorted from blood. The meaning of the sample's cell subset or site label: CD45RA+CCR7+. These receptor sequences come from a man younger than 35 in good health.

For the CDR3, the DNA is TGTGCCAGCAGTCCCGGGGCTTCGTCTGTCCGGTACTTC. It encodes CASSPGASSVRYF. The chain couples TRBV27 to TRBJ2-7; D possibly matches TRBD1 or TRBD2 (5 bases each). Trimming removed 5 bases at V and 12 bases at J, with 20 bases between. The CDR3 length is 13 residues. In germline, CDR1 is MNHEY, CDR2 SMNVEV (reference sequence).

This chain joins TRBV5-5 and TRBJ1-5; D unclear. The CDR3 totals 13 residues. V lost 4 bases, J lost 6 bases, and 11 bases lay in between. Germline V gives CDR1 SGHKS, CDR2 YYEKEE (reference sequence). CDR3 region: CASSPRVTQPQHF. The CDR3 DNA reads as TGTGCCAGCAGCCCGAGGGTGACTCAGCCCCAGCATTTT. The full variable domain, in which reference TRBV5-5 and TRBJ1-5 provide the parts outside the CDR3, is DAGVTQSPTHLIKTRGQQVTLRCSPISGHKSVSWYQQVLGQGPQFIFQYYEKEERGRGNFPDRFSARQFPNYSSELNVNALLLGDSALYLCASSPRVTQPQHFGDGTRLSIL.

This clone was picked up a small number of times. The same CDR3 is also encoded by other DNA sequences in this sample. The chain employs TRBV25-1 and TRBJ2-3; D is unclear. CDR1 MGHDK and CDR2 SYGVNS come from the germline V gene. The CDR3 length is 13 residues. V was cut by 1 base and J by 3 bases, with 5 bases left in between. Here the CDR3 DNA reads TGTGCCAGCAGTGAATTGGGGACAGATACGCAGTATTTT. It is translated as CASSELGTDTQYF.

This clone appeared a single time. The chain couples TRBV5-4 to TRBJ2-5; D is unclear. This CDR3 region has 13 residues. Trimming removed 2 bases from V and 4 bases from J, with 9 bases in between. Germline V gives CDR1 SGHNT, CDR2 YYREEE (reference sequence). The CDR3 protein is CASSFRQLETQYF. DNA of the CDR3: TGTGCCAGCAGCTTTCGGCAGCTAGAGACCCAGTACTTC.

Worth noting for this clone: Other DNA sequences within the sample encode an identical CDR3. The chain links TRBV7-8 to TRBJ2-2; 13 bases line up with TRBD2. The CDR3 is made up of 16 amino acids. CDR1 and CDR2 (germline): SGHVS, FQNEAQ. V shed 3 bases and J 2 bases; nucleotides not matched to a gene: 0. The CDR3 here is CASSLGLAGNTGELFF. The DNA of the CDR3 is TGTGCCAGCAGCTTGGGACTAGCGGGAAACACCGGGGAGCTGTTTTTT. The full variable domain, its missing parts supplied by reference TRBV7-8 and TRBJ2-2, is GAGVSQSPRYKVAKRGQDVALRCDPISGHVSLFWYQQALGQGPEFLTYFQNEAQLDKSGLPSDRFFAERPEGSVSTLKIQRTQQEDSAVYLCASSLGLAGNTGELFFGEGSRLTVL.

V is TRBV4-1 and J is TRBJ2-3, with D unresolved. Trimming pared 2 bases from V and 4 bases from J, leaving 13 bases between. CDR3 length: 15 amino acids. Per the germline V gene, CDR1 is MGHRA and CDR2 is YSYEKL. The CDR3 here is CASSQNSKVADTQYF. The CDR3 nucleotides read TGCGCCAGCAGCCAAAACTCCAAAGTCGCAGATACGCAGTATTTT.

The gene calls are TRBV29-1 and TRBJ2-7; no clear D. V was cut by 1 base and J by 2 bases, with 6 bases left in between. The CDR3 is 12 residues long. In germline, CDR1 is SQVTM, CDR2 ANQGSEA. The CDR3 DNA sequence: TGCAGCGTTGAAGGTGCCCCCTACGAGCAGTACTTC. Translation gives CSVEGAPYEQYF.

V is TRBV7-6 and J is TRBJ1-4; perhaps TRBD1 as D (6 bases). Germline values: CDR1 SGHVS, CDR2 FNYEAQ. The ends were cut back, 8 bases at V and 8 bases at J, with 12 bases in the middle. The CDR3 runs 12 residues. CDR3 DNA sequence: TGTGCCAGCTCAGAGGGGGGGGAAAAACTGTTTTTT. As protein: CASSEGGEKLFF.

The rearrangement joins TRBV5-4 to TRBJ1-2; maybe TRBD1 (5 bases). With 2 bases removed from V and 5 bases from J, the gap between germline ends came to 10 bases. CDR3 length: 13 amino acids. Germline values: CDR1 SGHNT, CDR2 YYREEE (reference sequence). The CDR3 spells CASSFRGVYGYTF. For the CDR3, the DNA is TGTGCCAGCAGCTTTCGGGGGGTTTATGGCTACACCTTC.

The chain carries TRBV6-5 and TRBJ2-5; no definite D call. The J call may be mistaken, given a closer DNA end match to TRBJ2-7. Germline-derived CDR1 and CDR2 are MNHEY and SVGAGI. This CDR3 comprises 13 residues. The CDR3 region is CASSYGQTYEQYF. Written as DNA, the CDR3 is TGTGCCAGCAGTTATGGTCAGACCTACGAGCAGTACTTC.

The CDR3 bases are TGTGCCAGCAGCTTGGGGGGGACGCCCACCCCGTACGAGCAGTACTTC. Protein: CASSLGGTPTPYEQYF. This rearrangement joins TRBV5-6 to TRBJ2-7; D is possibly TRBD1 or TRBD2 (5 bases each). The length of the CDR3 is 16 residues. V lost 0 bases and J 4 bases, leaving 17 bases between the germline ends. Germline-derived CDR1 and CDR2 are SGHDT and YYEEEE.

The genes are TRBV5-6 and TRBJ2-5; 7 bases line up with TRBD2. Trimming at V came to 2 bases and at J to 3 bases, leaving 4 bases not matched to a gene. The CDR3 contains 14 residues. Germline V CDR1 and CDR2: SGHDT, YYEEEE. CDR3 DNA: TGTGCCAGCAGCTTATTCCGGGGGGAAGAGACCCAGTACTTC. Protein: CASSLFRGEETQYF. The entire variable domain, with the rest obtained from reference TRBV5-6 and TRBJ2-5, is as follows: DAGVTQSPTHLIKTRGQQVTLRCSPKSGHDTVSWYQQALGQGPQFIFQYYEEEERQRGNFPDRFSGHQFPNYSSELNVNALLLGDSALYLCASSLFRGEETQYFGPGTRLLVL.

The genes are TRBV21-1 and TRBJ2-7; TRBD2 reflects the table's D call only, with no check against the DNA. TRBV21-1 has pseudogene status. The CDR3 has 15 residues. The CDR3 region has the DNA TGTGCCAGCAGCAAAACCAAGCGGGAGGACTACGAGCAGTACTTC. Protein product: CASSKTKREDYEQYF.

The chain combines TRBV11-1 with TRBJ1-1; TRBD1 matches 7 bases. This CDR3 spans 14 amino acids. J gave up 8 bases and V 5 bases, and 11 bases lay outside the gene matches. Germline V CDR1 and CDR2: SGHAT, FQDESV (reference sequence). This CDR3 is CASSHGTAYREAFF. As DNA, the CDR3 is TGTGCCAGCAGCCACGGGACAGCGTATCGAGAAGCTTTCTTT.

The chain links TRBV20-1 to TRBJ2-2; D possibly corresponds to TRBD1 (5 bases). Looked up from germline, CDR1 is DFQATT and CDR2 is SNEGSKA (reference sequence). The CDR3 totals 11 residues. V was cut by 3 bases and J by 7 bases, with 6 bases left in between. The CDR3 reads CSASDSGELFF. DNA of the CDR3: TGCAGTGCTAGTGACAGCGGGGAGCTGTTTTTT.

The chain recombines TRBV27 with TRBJ2-1; unclear D gene. CDR3 length: 14 amino acids. Germline V CDR1 and CDR2: MNHEY, SMNVEV (reference sequence). The V gene lost 3 bases and the J gene lost 4 bases, with 10 bases spanning the gap. This chain's CDR3 is CASSFYPGYNEQFF. The CDR3 DNA is TGTGCCAGCAGTTTCTATCCCGGGTACAATGAGCAGTTCTTC.

This chain links TRBV6-6 with TRBJ2-7; 8 positions match TRBD2. The CDR3 extends over 14 amino acids. Per germline, CDR1 MNHNY and CDR2 SVGAGI (reference sequence). After removal of 0 bases from V and 6 bases from J, the junction contained 4 bases not matched to a gene. The CDR3 loop is CASSYSRGTSEQYF. CDR3 nucleotide sequence: TGTGCCAGCAGTTACTCGAGGGGGACTAGCGAGCAGTACTTC.

V and J are TRBV6-1 and TRBJ1-3, with unresolved D. CDR1 MNHNS and CDR2 SASEGT come from the germline V gene. This CDR3 comprises 16 residues. Trimming cost V 3 bases and J 6 bases, with 18 bases left between them. As DNA, the CDR3 is TGTGCCAGCAGTGACCTGGGCAGCATACTTTTAAACACCATATATTTT. This encodes CASSDLGSILLNTIYF.

The V and J genes are TRBV6-5 and TRBJ2-7; D is possibly TRBD2 (6 bases). Germline CDR1 reads MNHEY; CDR2 reads SVGAGI. With 5 bases removed from V and 0 bases from J, the gap between germline ends came to 14 bases. The CDR3 has 15 residues. The DNA of the CDR3 is TGTGCCAGCAGTCCAGGGACTGATATCTCCTACGAGCAGTACTTC. Its translation is CASSPGTDISYEQYF.

The chain carries TRBV10-2 and TRBJ2-7; D is possibly TRBD1 or TRBD2 (5 bases each). This CDR3 has 10 amino acids. The germline V gene encodes CDR1 WSHSY and CDR2 SAAADI. V lost 8 bases to trimming and J lost 6 bases, with 8 bases between them. The CDR3 DNA sequence: TGCGCCAGCTGGGGACGCGAGCAGTACTTC. The encoded protein is CASWGREQYF.

This chain connects TRBV28 to TRBJ1-5; D is perhaps TRBD1 (6 bases). CDR3 length: 14 amino acids. The germline CDR1 and CDR2 sequences are MDHEN and SYDVKM. V lost 9 bases and J lost 0, with 12 bases in between. CDR3 nucleotide sequence: TGTGCCAGTTCTCAGGGGAATAGCAATCAGCCCCAGCATTTT. This gives the protein CASSQGNSNQPQHF.

Regarding this clone: The same CDR3 arises from other DNA sequences in this sample as well. This chain uses TRBV6-5 with TRBJ1-2; TRBD1 might be the D (5 bases). V dropped 0 bases and J dropped 8 bases, with 10 bases sitting between them. The CDR3 consists of 13 residues. Germline V CDR1 and CDR2: MNHEY, SVGAGI. The CDR3 region is CASSYSEGRGYTF. CDR3 DNA sequence: TGTGCCAGCAGTTACTCTGAGGGACGGGGCTACACCTTC.

CDR3: CASSSGMGQPQHF. In nucleotides, the CDR3 is TGTGCCAGCAGCTCAGGGATGGGGCAGCCCCAGCATTTT. The chain has TRBV5-8 and TRBJ1-5; possible D gene TRBD1, 5 bases. V was cut by 3 bases and J by 7 bases, with 11 bases left in between. This CDR3 spans 13 amino acids. Germline V gives CDR1 SGHTS, CDR2 YDEGEE.

The chain joins TRBV12-5 to TRBJ2-1; perhaps TRBD2 as D (6 bases). The CDR3 is 17 residues long. Germline-derived CDR1 and CDR2 are LGHNT and FRNRAP. V shed 0 bases and J shed 3 bases, with 15 bases lying between them. CDR3 DNA: TGTGCTAGTGGTTTGGTACTAGGTAGCGGAAGCTACAATGAGCAGTTCTTC. Translating it yields CASGLVLGSGSYNEQFF. Complete variable domain (other parts from reference TRBV12-5 and TRBJ2-1): DARVTQTPRHKVTEMGQEVTMRCQPILGHNTVFWYRQTMMQGLELLAYFRNRAPLDDSGMPKDRFSAEMPDATLATLKIQPSEPRDSAVYFCASGLVLGSGSYNEQFFGPGTRLTVL.

The V gene is TRBV27, the J gene TRBJ2-3, with 13 bases that match TRBD2. The germline V gene encodes CDR1 MNHEY and CDR2 SMNVEV (reference sequence). V shed 7 bases, J shed 0 bases, and the junction held 7 bases outside the gene matches. The CDR3 spans 17 residues. The CDR3 DNA reads TGTGCCAGCACCCCCGGGACTAGCGGGGCTAGCACAGATACGCAGTATTTT. Translation gives CASTPGTSGASTDTQYF.

The chain couples TRBV9 to TRBJ2-2, with 14 bases matching TRBD2. Germline values: CDR1 SGDLS, CDR2 YYNGEE. The CDR3 spans 16 residues. The J segment lost 4 bases and the V segment lost 3 bases, leaving 2 bases of the junction unmatched. Written as DNA, the CDR3 is TGTGCCAGCAGCGAGGGGACTAGCGGGAGCACCGGGGAGCTGTTTTTT. This sequence encodes CASSEGTSGSTGELFF.

This clone appeared a single time. This chain connects TRBV6-5 to TRBJ2-2; possibly TRBD1 for D (6 bases). The V and J ends lost 8 bases and 1 base respectively, with 11 bases between them. This CDR3 has 14 amino acids. Germline-derived CDR1 and CDR2 are MNHEY and SVGAGI. In DNA form, the CDR3 reads TGTGCCAGCCGGTGGACAGAGAACACCGGGGAGCTGTTTTTT. Amino acids: CASRWTENTGELFF.